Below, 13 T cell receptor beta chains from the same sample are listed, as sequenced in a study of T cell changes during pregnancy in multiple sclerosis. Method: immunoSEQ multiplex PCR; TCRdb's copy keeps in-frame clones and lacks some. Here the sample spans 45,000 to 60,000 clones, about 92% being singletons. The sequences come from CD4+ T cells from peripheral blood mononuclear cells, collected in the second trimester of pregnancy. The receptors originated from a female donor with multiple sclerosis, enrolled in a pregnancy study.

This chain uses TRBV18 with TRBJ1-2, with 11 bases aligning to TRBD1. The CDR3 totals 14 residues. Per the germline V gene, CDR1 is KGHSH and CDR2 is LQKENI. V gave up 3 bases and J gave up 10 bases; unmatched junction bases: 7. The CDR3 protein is CASSPDRGLDAYTF. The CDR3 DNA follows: TGTGCCAGCTCACCGGACAGGGGGCTCGATGCCTACACCTTC.

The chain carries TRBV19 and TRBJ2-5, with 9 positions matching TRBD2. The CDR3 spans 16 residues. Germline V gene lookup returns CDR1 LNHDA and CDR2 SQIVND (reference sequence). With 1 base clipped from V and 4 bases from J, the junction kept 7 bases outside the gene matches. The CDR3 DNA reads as TGTGCCAGTAGTATAGGAGGCGGGAGGGCAGGAGAGACCCAGTACTTC. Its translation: CASSIGGGRAGETQYF. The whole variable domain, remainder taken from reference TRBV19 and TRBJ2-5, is DGGITQSPKYLFRKEGQNVTLSCEQNLNHDAMYWYRQDPGQGLRLIYYSQIVNDFQKGDIAEGYSVSREKKESFPLTVTSAQKNPTAFYLCASSIGGGRAGETQYFGPGTRLLVL.

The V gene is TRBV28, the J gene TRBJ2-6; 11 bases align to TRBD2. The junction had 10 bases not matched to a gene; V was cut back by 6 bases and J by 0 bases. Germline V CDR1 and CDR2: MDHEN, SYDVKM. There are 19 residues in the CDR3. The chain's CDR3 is CASSPILAGALSGANVLTF. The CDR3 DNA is TGTGCCAGCAGCCCGATACTAGCGGGAGCTCTCTCTGGGGCCAACGTCCTGACTTTC.

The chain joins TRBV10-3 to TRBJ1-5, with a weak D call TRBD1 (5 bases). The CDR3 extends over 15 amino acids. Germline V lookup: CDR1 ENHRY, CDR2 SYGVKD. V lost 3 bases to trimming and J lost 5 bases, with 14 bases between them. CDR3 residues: CAISEPGRGDQPQHF. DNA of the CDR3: TGTGCCATCAGTGAACCTGGGCGGGGGGATCAGCCCCAGCATTTT.

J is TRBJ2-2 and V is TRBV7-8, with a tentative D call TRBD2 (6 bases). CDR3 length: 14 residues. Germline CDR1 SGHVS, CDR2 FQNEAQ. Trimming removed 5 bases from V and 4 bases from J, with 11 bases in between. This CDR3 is CASSRGTLTGELFF. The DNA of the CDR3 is TGTGCCAGCAGCCGCGGGACTCTCACCGGGGAGCTGTTTTTT.

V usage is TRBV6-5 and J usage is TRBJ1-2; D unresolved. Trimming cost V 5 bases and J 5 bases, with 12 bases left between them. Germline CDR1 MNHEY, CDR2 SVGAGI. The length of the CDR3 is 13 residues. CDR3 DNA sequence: TGTGCCAGCAGTCCAAGCCTTCCATATGGCTACACCTTC. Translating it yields CASSPSLPYGYTF.

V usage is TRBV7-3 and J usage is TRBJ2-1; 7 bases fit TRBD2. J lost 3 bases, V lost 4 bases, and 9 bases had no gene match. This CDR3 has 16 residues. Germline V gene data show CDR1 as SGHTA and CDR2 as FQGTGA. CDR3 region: CASSSSGRNFYNEQFF. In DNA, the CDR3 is TGTGCCAGCAGCTCCTCCGGGAGGAACTTCTACAATGAGCAGTTCTTC.

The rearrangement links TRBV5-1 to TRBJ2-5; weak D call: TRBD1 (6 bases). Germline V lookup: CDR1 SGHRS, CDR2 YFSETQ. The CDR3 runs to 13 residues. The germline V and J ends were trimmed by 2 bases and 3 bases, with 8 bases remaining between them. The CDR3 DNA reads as TGCGCCAGCAGCTTATCAGGGGAAGAGACCCAGTACTTC. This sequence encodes CASSLSGEETQYF. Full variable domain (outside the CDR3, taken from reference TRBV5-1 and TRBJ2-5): KAGVTQTPRYLIKTRGQQVTLSCSPISGHRSVSWYQQTPGQGLQFLFEYFSETQRNKGNFPGRFSGRQFSNSRSEMNVSTLELGDSALYLCASSLSGEETQYFGPGTRLLVL.

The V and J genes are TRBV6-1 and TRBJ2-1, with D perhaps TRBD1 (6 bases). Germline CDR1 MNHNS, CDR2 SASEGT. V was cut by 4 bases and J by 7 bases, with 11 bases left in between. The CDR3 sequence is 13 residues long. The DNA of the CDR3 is TGTGCCAGCAGTGCTAGGACAGCTAATGAGCAGTTCTTC. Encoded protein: CASSARTANEQFF.

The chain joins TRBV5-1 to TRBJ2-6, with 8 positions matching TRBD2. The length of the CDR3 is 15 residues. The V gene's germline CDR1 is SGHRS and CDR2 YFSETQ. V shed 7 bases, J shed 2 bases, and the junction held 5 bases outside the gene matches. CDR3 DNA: TGCGCCAGCGGTCAAGCGGGAGCTGGGGCCAACGTCCTGACTTTC. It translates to CASGQAGAGANVLTF.

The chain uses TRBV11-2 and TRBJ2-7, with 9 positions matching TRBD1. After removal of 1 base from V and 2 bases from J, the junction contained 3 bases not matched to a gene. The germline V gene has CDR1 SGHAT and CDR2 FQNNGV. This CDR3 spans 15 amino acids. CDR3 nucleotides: TGTGCCAGCAGCTTAGGACAGGGGGGCACCTACGAGCAGTACTTC. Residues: CASSLGQGGTYEQYF.

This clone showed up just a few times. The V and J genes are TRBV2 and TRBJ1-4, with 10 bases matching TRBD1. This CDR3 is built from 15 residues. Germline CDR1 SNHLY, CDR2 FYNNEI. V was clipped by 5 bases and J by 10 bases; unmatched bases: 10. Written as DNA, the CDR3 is TGTGCCAGCAGTCCTTTGACAGGGGGCGTGATAAAACTGTTTTTT. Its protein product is CASSPLTGGVIKLFF. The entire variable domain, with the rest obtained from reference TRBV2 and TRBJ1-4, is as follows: EPEVTQTPSHQVTQMGQEVILRCVPISNHLYFYWYRQILGQKVEFLVSFYNNEISEKSEIFDDQFSVERPDGSNFTLKIRSTKLEDSAMYFCASSPLTGGVIKLFFGSGTQLSVL.

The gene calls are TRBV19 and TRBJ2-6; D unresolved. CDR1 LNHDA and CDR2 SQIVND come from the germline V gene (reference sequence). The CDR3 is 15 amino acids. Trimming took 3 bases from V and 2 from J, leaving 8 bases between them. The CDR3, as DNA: TGTGCCAGTAGTATTGGGCCAACTGGGGCCAACGTCCTGACTTTC. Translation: CASSIGPTGANVLTF.